The 17 T cell receptor beta chains below all came from one sample that was sequenced in a study of cytomegalovirus exposure and HLA in healthy donors. PCR employed 60 Vbeta and 13 Jbeta primers. Sequencing was performed with immunoSEQ multiplex PCR; in TCRdb, only in-frame clones are kept and a portion is missing. The sample lists around 170,000 clones; roughly 80% were seen once. Sample: PBMCs. These receptors all come from a man aged 50 to 60 in good health and CMV-seronegative.

CDR3 bases: TGCAGCGCCGAGGGCGGGGTCCCAGATACGCAGTATTTT. It yields the protein CSAEGGVPDTQYF. V and J are TRBV29-1 and TRBJ2-3, with D possibly matching TRBD2 (6 bases). V was clipped by 7 bases and J by 4 bases, with 15 bases between them. The CDR3 runs to 13 residues. Germline CDR1 is SQVTM and CDR2 is ANQGSEA.

The chain combines TRBV7-2 with TRBJ2-5; no clear D gene. This CDR3 has 13 amino acids. V lost 3 bases and J 4 bases, leaving 9 bases between the germline ends. The germline V gene has CDR1 SGHTA and CDR2 FQGNSA. The CDR3 bases are TGTGCCAGCAGCTTCCTCCTAACAGAGACCCAGTACTTC. Residues: CASSFLLTETQYF.

This chain connects TRBV7-2 to TRBJ1-1; D remains unclear. Trimming removed 1 base from V and 1 base from J, with 7 bases in between. The CDR3 has 14 amino acids. The germline gives CDR1 SGHTA, CDR2 FQGNSA. CDR3 DNA: TGTGCCAGCAGCTTAGGTGCAGGGAACACTGAAGCTTTCTTT. This codes for CASSLGAGNTEAFF. The entire variable domain, with the rest obtained from reference TRBV7-2 and TRBJ1-1, is as follows: GAGVSQSPSNKVTEKGKDVELRCDPISGHTALYWYRQSLGQGLEFLIYFQGNSAPDKSGLPSDRFSAERTGGSVSTLTIQRTQQEDSAVYLCASSLGAGNTEAFFGQGTRLTVV.

The genes are TRBV7-2 and TRBJ1-1, with 7 bases identical to TRBD1. Trimming removed 4 bases from V and 1 base from J; junction bases left unmatched: 6. Germline assignment: CDR1 SGHTA and CDR2 FQGNSA. The CDR3 covers 15 residues. The CDR3 spells CASSSSGTENTEAFF. CDR3 nucleotide sequence: TGTGCCAGCAGCTCCTCCGGGACAGAGAACACTGAAGCTTTCTTT.

The chain has TRBV9 and TRBJ2-7, with 7 bases fitting TRBD2. The V segment lost 4 bases and the J segment 0 bases; nucleotides outside the gene matches: 10. Looked up from germline, CDR1 is SGDLS and CDR2 is YYNGEE. This CDR3 has 16 residues. CDR3 region: CASSPSGGSVSYEQYF. In DNA, the CDR3 is TGTGCCAGCAGCCCCTCGGGGGGATCTGTCTCCTACGAGCAGTACTTC.

The chain joins TRBV5-6 to TRBJ1-2; 7 positions agree with TRBD1. The V gene end was trimmed by 4 bases and the J gene end by 4 bases; junction bases not matched to a gene: 7. Germline V CDR1 and CDR2: SGHDT, YYEEEE. The CDR3 covers 14 residues. CDR3 sequence: CASSPGQVVYGYTF. Here the CDR3 DNA reads TGTGCCAGCAGCCCCGGACAGGTCGTCTATGGCTACACCTTC.

DNA of the CDR3: TGTGCCAGCAGTCGGGGCGACAGGGATCTTTATGGCTACACCTTC. Translating it yields CASSRGDRDLYGYTF. This chain joins TRBV5-6 and TRBJ1-2; 7 bases match TRBD1. CDR3 length: 15 amino acids. V was pared by 5 bases and J by 5 bases, with 12 bases of the junction left unmatched. The germline V gene has CDR1 SGHDT and CDR2 YYEEEE. Looking up the rest from reference TRBV5-6 and TRBJ1-2 gives the full variable domain: DAGVTQSPTHLIKTRGQQVTLRCSPKSGHDTVSWYQQALGQGPQFIFQYYEEEERQRGNFPDRFSGHQFPNYSSELNVNALLLGDSALYLCASSRGDRDLYGYTFGSGTRLTVV.

This clone was seen a few times. J is TRBJ2-1 and V is TRBV6-6; 11 positions match TRBD2. The V segment lost 7 bases and the J segment 4 bases; nucleotides outside the gene matches: 9. Germline CDR1 reads MNHNY; CDR2 reads SVGAGI (reference sequence). The CDR3 totals 16 residues. CDR3 protein: CASTLLAGGFYNEQFF. DNA for the CDR3: TGTGCCAGCACGCTGCTAGCGGGGGGCTTTTACAATGAGCAGTTCTTC.

The gene calls are TRBV7-2 and TRBJ2-5, with 11 positions matching TRBD2. There are 15 residues in the CDR3. Unmatched junction bases numbered 1, after V lost 3 bases and J lost 1 base. Germline CDR1 SGHTA, CDR2 FQGNSA. In DNA form, the CDR3 reads TGTGCCAGCAGCTTGGGGACTAGCGGCCAAGAGACCCAGTACTTC. This translates into CASSLGTSGQETQYF.

The rearrangement links TRBV7-6 to TRBJ1-6; the D gene is possibly TRBD1 (6 bases). The CDR3 is 15 residues long. Trimming took 7 bases from V and 6 from J, leaving 16 bases between them. Germline assignment: CDR1 SGHVS and CDR2 FNYEAQ. The CDR3 protein is CASTARGGSNSPLHF. DNA for the CDR3: TGTGCCAGCACCGCAAGGGGGGGGTCTAATTCACCCCTCCACTTT.

This sequence joins TRBV11-2 and TRBJ2-7; maybe TRBD1 (5 bases). The CDR3 is 14 residues long. V was pared by 1 base and J by 4 bases, with 11 bases between. Germline CDR1 reads SGHAT; CDR2 reads FQNNGV. CDR3 sequence (DNA): TGTGCCAGCAGCTTAGTGGACAATATATACGAGCAGTACTTC. Amino acid sequence: CASSLVDNIYEQYF.

The CDR3 sequence: CASSHDRGLIPLHF. CDR3 nucleotides: TGTGCCAGCAGTCATGACAGGGGTTTGATCCCCCTCCACTTT. The V and J genes are TRBV5-6 and TRBJ1-6; TRBD1 aligns across 8 bases. This CDR3 comprises 14 residues. Germline V gene lookup returns CDR1 SGHDT and CDR2 YYEEEE. Unmatched junction bases numbered 11, after V lost 5 bases and J lost 13 bases.

The chain joins TRBV6-5 to TRBJ2-7; the D gene is possibly TRBD2 (6 bases). Germline assignment: CDR1 MNHEY and CDR2 SVGAGI. The V end lost 2 bases, the J end lost 9 bases, and 14 bases lay between the germline ends. The CDR3 covers 13 residues. The CDR3 protein is CASSYAGMGGQYF. The CDR3 coding sequence is TGTGCCAGCAGTTACGCAGGGATGGGGGGGCAGTACTTC.

The chain has TRBV5-5 and TRBJ1-3; 7 bases line up with TRBD1. Trimming took 1 base from V and 11 from J; bases not matched to a gene: 9. Germline V gives CDR1 SGHKS, CDR2 YYEKEE (reference sequence). The CDR3 sequence is 14 residues long. The CDR3 DNA sequence: TGTGCCAGCAGCTTGTGGGACAGCCCCGGGGCCATATATTTT. This sequence encodes CASSLWDSPGAIYF.

The V call is TRBV7-2, the J call TRBJ2-7, with TRBD2 matching over 15 bases. The CDR3 spans 17 residues. CDR1 is SGHTA and CDR2 is FQGNSA in the germline V gene. J was trimmed by 3 bases and V by 10 bases; bases with no gene match: 13. CDR3 coding DNA: TGTGCCACCAGGGGACTAGCGGGGGGTCCCGGCAACTACGAGCAGTACTTC. Translated: CATRGLAGGPGNYEQYF.

This clone was seen only a few times. The gene calls are TRBV7-8 and TRBJ2-7; D is undetermined. In germline, CDR1 is SGHVS, CDR2 FQNEAQ. This CDR3 contains 12 residues. V lost 5 bases and J lost 5, with 10 bases in between. DNA for the CDR3: TGTGCCAGCAGCCCCTCAGGCCACGAGCAGTACTTC. It yields the protein CASSPSGHEQYF.

The V gene is TRBV18, the J gene TRBJ1-5; a weak D match, TRBD1 (6 bases). V lost 4 bases and J 2 bases, leaving 9 bases between the germline ends. Germline CDR1 is KGHSH and CDR2 is LQKENI. This CDR3 has 14 amino acids. The CDR3 is CASSRGGGNQPQHF. DNA of the CDR3: TGTGCCAGCTCACGGGGGGGCGGCAATCAGCCCCAGCATTTT.